The rows below give T cell receptor beta chains drawn from one sample of a study of blood T cell repertoires in COVID-19. Measured with immunoSEQ multiplex PCR; TCRdb has only the in-frame clones, and not every one. The sample yields about 270,000 clones, roughly 93% seen once. Sequenced: PBMCs or T cells enriched from blood (not recorded which). The receptors come from a woman aged 40 to 49 with acute COVID-19. Each CDR3 is given with its conserved first and last residue. Each record gives: V gene, J gene, clone size, CDR3 protein. Clone size appears in some rows only: once, few, many, or a class for an expanded clone.

V: TRBV6-5
J: TRBJ1-1
size: NA
CDR3: CASSSGTGQAFF

V: TRBV24-1
J: TRBJ2-1
size: NA
CDR3: CATSDSTFMTSGRRSEQFF

V: TRBV19
J: TRBJ1-5
size: NA
CDR3: CASTRDTDSNQPQHF

V: TRBV5-1
J: TRBJ1-4
size: NA
CDR3: CASSLGAARRTNEKLFF

V: TRBV7-9
J: TRBJ1-1
size: many
CDR3: CASSLDMNTEAFF

V: TRBV2
J: TRBJ1-5
size: NA
CDR3: CASSDGRINQPQHF

V: TRBV7-9
J: TRBJ1-2
size: NA
CDR3: CASSSSRGWDGYTF

V: TRBV18
J: TRBJ1-2
size: NA
CDR3: CASSPGQGSNYGYTF

V: TRBV7-9
J: TRBJ1-2
size: NA
CDR3: CASSRARTQGERYGYTF

V: TRBV15
J: TRBJ2-7
size: NA
CDR3: CATSRSTLSSYEQYF

V: TRBV2
J: TRBJ1-2
size: NA
CDR3: CASSTDRRNDGYTF

V: TRBV6-5
J: TRBJ1-1
size: NA
CDR3: CASSLDQGVSEAFF

V: TRBV20-1
J: TRBJ1-5
size: NA
CDR3: CSASRGAVGQPQHF

V: TRBV27
J: TRBJ1-6
size: once
CDR3: CASNRGFLGNSPLHF

V: TRBV7-7
J: TRBJ2-3
size: NA
CDR3: CASSPSGVSTDTQYF

V: TRBV4-3
J: TRBJ2-3
size: NA
CDR3: CASSQERTGTDTQYF

V: TRBV9
J: TRBJ1-2
size: few
CDR3: CASSAPQGNFGYTF

V: TRBV29-1
J: TRBJ2-3
size: NA
CDR3: CSVAGQTSTDTQYF

V: TRBV28
J: TRBJ2-7
size: few
CDR3: CASSTWGSQGYEQYF

V: TRBV6-5
J: TRBJ1-1
size: NA
CDR3: CASSSPGQVVSEAFF

V: TRBV2
J: TRBJ2-2
size: NA
CDR3: CASSGMDTGELFF

V: TRBV2
J: TRBJ1-1
size: NA
CDR3: CAVGSFTTEAFF

V: TRBV15
J: TRBJ2-7
size: NA
CDR3: CATSRAGHRLMYEQYF

V: TRBV7-2
J: TRBJ2-4
size: NA
CDR3: CASSFSGAPSIQYF

V: TRBV6-1
J: TRBJ2-7
size: NA
CDR3: CASSEGGGTGVYEQYF

V: TRBV11-3
J: TRBJ2-3
size: NA
CDR3: CASSPGTGGTDTQYF